A single sample is the source of the 27 T cell receptor beta chains below, sequenced in a study of T cells in Graves' hyperthyroidism and ophthalmopathy. Using RNA transcripts as the source, TCR beta CDR3 regions were amplified. First-round RT-PCR with HTBI primers amplified the TCR CDR3 region. One entry per CDR3 protein, called by TCRdb with MiXCR from the multiplex PCR reads. The sample has about 360,000 distinct CDR3 sequences; around 13% are singletons. What was sequenced was blood. Receptors were obtained from a woman aged 18-29 years with Graves' hyperthyroidism.

This clonotype has a count of ten or more. This CDR3 is CASSFGREAFF. CDR3 bases: TGTGCCAGCAGTTTCGGCAGGGAGGCTTTCTTT. The genes are TRBV27 and TRBJ1-1, with a weak D call TRBD1 (5 bases). V was shortened by 3 bases and J by 11 bases, with 10 bases between the two germline ends. The germline gives CDR1 MNHEY, CDR2 SMNVEV (reference sequence). This CDR3 is built from 11 residues.

This clonotype was detected only once. The chain carries TRBV14 and TRBJ1-2; TRBD1 might be the D (6 bases). Germline V CDR1 and CDR2: SGHDN, FVKESK. This CDR3 has 16 amino acids. Trimming pared 0 bases from V and 6 bases from J, leaving 17 bases between. The CDR3 coding sequence is TGTGCCAGCAGCCAAGATGGAATCGGGGGGCGAAATGGCTACACCTTC. This codes for CASSQDGIGGRNGYTF.

At least ten counts were recorded for this clonotype. The gene calls are TRBV5-1 and TRBJ1-2, with D hard to call. V lost 4 bases, J lost 4 bases, and 17 bases lay in between. Germline CDR1 and CDR2: SGHRS and YFSETQ. This CDR3 is built from 15 residues. CDR3 region: CASSPSGEPIYGYTF. The CDR3 coding sequence is TGCGCCAGCAGCCCCAGCGGGGAACCCATCTATGGCTACACCTTC. Drawing the rest from reference TRBV5-1 and TRBJ1-2, the complete variable domain is KAGVTQTPRYLIKTRGQQVTLSCSPISGHRSVSWYQQTPGQGLQFLFEYFSETQRNKGNFPGRFSGRQFSNSRSEMNVSTLELGDSALYLCASSPSGEPIYGYTFGSGTRLTVV.

The chain is built from TRBV6-1 and TRBJ1-1; 7 nucleotides match TRBD1. V was pared by 6 bases and J by 10 bases, with 8 bases of the junction left unmatched. The germline gives CDR1 MNHNS, CDR2 SASEGT. The CDR3 sequence is 12 residues long. The CDR3 coding sequence is TGTGCCAGCAGCCTTACAGGGGTAGGAGCTTTCTTT. Translated, it gives CASSLTGVGAFF.

The chain combines TRBV5-1 with TRBJ2-3; a weak D match, TRBD2 (7 bases). Germline CDR1 reads SGHRS; CDR2 reads YFSETQ. Trimming left V 5 bases short and J 4 bases short, with 23 bases between. The length of the CDR3 is 17 residues. The CDR3, as DNA: TGCGCCAGCAGGGGGGGCGGGGGCCCTCGCCTCGCAGATACGCAGTATTTT. It specifies CASRGGGGPRLADTQYF.

The rearrangement joins TRBV20-1 to TRBJ2-7; possibly TRBD2 for D (6 bases). Trimming took 5 bases from V and 3 from J, leaving 17 bases between them. Germline loops: CDR1 DFQATT, CDR2 SNEGSKA (reference sequence). The CDR3 totals 14 residues. CDR3 nucleotides: TGCAGTGCTGCCTCGGACGGGGGACTCTACGAGCAGTACTTC. This sequence encodes CSAASDGGLYEQYF.

This clonotype has a count of ten or more. The chain's CDR3 is CASSGRGLAVHEQFF. The CDR3 DNA reads TGTGCCAGCAGTGGGAGGGGACTAGCGGTCCATGAGCAGTTCTTC. This chain uses TRBV27 with TRBJ2-1; 11 bases are shared with TRBD2. Germline V lookup: CDR1 MNHEY, CDR2 SMNVEV (reference sequence). The CDR3 length is 15 residues. The V gene end was trimmed by 5 bases and the J gene end by 8 bases; junction bases not matched to a gene: 8.

This clonotype was counted at least ten times. The V gene is TRBV6-2 or TRBV6-3, the J gene TRBJ2-7; D perhaps matches TRBD1 (6 bases). This CDR3 contains 13 residues. In germline, CDR1 is MNHEY, CDR2 SVGEGT. Trimming removed 5 bases from V and 2 bases from J, with 10 bases in between. This CDR3 is CASSPGAPYEQYF. DNA for the CDR3: TGTGCCAGCAGTCCAGGGGCCCCCTACGAGCAGTACTTC.

Many counts were recorded for this clonotype. V and J are TRBV2 and TRBJ1-5; a possible D gene is TRBD1 (5 bases). The V end was cut by 2 bases, the J end by 6 bases, with 26 bases between. The CDR3 has 19 residues. Germline values: CDR1 SNHLY, CDR2 FYNNEI. The CDR3: CASSENVRGVTSNSQPQHF. Written as DNA, the CDR3 is TGTGCCAGCAGTGAAAATGTGCGGGGGGTTACATCAAATAGTCAGCCCCAGCATTTT.

Turning to this clonotype: The junction shows a germline mismatch at one end, possibly a read error. The gene calls are TRBV6-9 and TRBJ1-3, with 7 nucleotides matching TRBD1. Germline values: CDR1 MNHGY, CDR2 SVAAGI. The CDR3 is 15 amino acids. The CDR3 region has the DNA TGTGCCAGCAGTTCCCCCGAGGGGGCTGGAAGCACCATATATTTT. Protein: CASSSPEGAGSTIYF.

This clonotype was seen a handful of times. The gene calls are TRBV6-1 and TRBJ1-6; D is unresolved. CDR1 is MNHNS and CDR2 is SASEGT in the germline V gene. The CDR3 contains 15 residues. V was shortened by 5 bases and J by 10 bases, with 18 bases between the two germline ends. The chain's CDR3 is CASSSRVTEDSPLHF. CDR3 sequence (DNA): TGTGCCAGCAGTTCACGGGTTACAGAGGACTCACCCCTCCACTTT.

The V and J genes are TRBV19 and TRBJ2-2; possible D gene TRBD1, 5 bases. Germline CDR1 reads LNHDA; CDR2 reads SQIVND (reference sequence). V lost 6 bases and J 6 bases, leaving 8 bases between the germline ends. CDR3 length: 12 residues. The DNA of the CDR3 is TGTGCCAGTAGGAGCAGGGCCGGGGAGCTGTTTTTT. This encodes CASRSRAGELFF.

The chain has TRBV28 and TRBJ1-4; 10 positions agree with TRBD1. The ends lost 5 bases at V and 7 bases at J; junction bases unmatched: 10. This CDR3 has 16 amino acids. Germline V lookup: CDR1 MDHEN, CDR2 SYDVKM. The CDR3 is CASSPYRDRGGEKLFF. CDR3 DNA: TGTGCCAGCAGTCCTTACCGGGACAGGGGCGGTGAAAAACTGTTTTTT.

This clonotype was recorded a few times. Compared with germline, one end of the junction differs, possibly owing to a read error. V gene TRBV7-2 combines with J gene TRBJ1-6; tentatively, D is TRBD1 (5 bases). In germline, CDR1 is SGHTA, CDR2 FQGNSA. The CDR3 has 16 residues. CDR3 loop: CASSYTFPGNNSPPHF. The CDR3, as DNA: TGTGCCAGCAGCTATACTTTTCCAGGGAATAATTCACCCCCCCACTTT. Variable domain in full (rest from reference TRBV7-2 and TRBJ1-6): GAGVSQSPSNKVTEKGKDVELRCDPISGHTALYWYRQSLGQGLEFLIYFQGNSAPDKSGLPSDRFSAERTGGSVSTLTIQRTQQEDSAVYLCASSYTFPGNNSPPHFGNGTRLTVT.

V usage is TRBV20-1 and J usage is TRBJ2-3; D may be TRBD2 (6 bases). The CDR3 extends over 14 amino acids. V shed 1 base and J shed 0 bases, with 8 bases lying between them. The germline V gene has CDR1 DFQATT and CDR2 SNEGSKA (reference sequence). CDR3 loop: CSARGGTSTDTQYF. The CDR3 region has the DNA TGCAGTGCTAGAGGGGGGACTAGCACAGATACGCAGTATTTT.

This chain connects TRBV2 to TRBJ2-3; D is perhaps TRBD2 (5 bases). V dropped 6 bases and J dropped 7 bases, with 11 bases sitting between them. Germline CDR1 and CDR2: SNHLY and FYNNEI. The CDR3 is made up of 12 amino acids. CDR3 sequence reads: CASRGVGYTQYF. The CDR3 DNA reads as TGTGCCAGCAGGGGAGTTGGGTATACGCAGTATTTT.

This chain links TRBV28 with TRBJ2-1, with D perhaps TRBD1 (6 bases). The CDR3 has 16 residues. Per the germline V gene, CDR1 is MDHEN and CDR2 is SYDVKM. V lost 6 bases and J lost 5, with 20 bases in between. CDR3 amino acids: CASSSQGMGLDNEQFF. DNA for the CDR3: TGTGCCAGCAGCTCACAGGGAATGGGGCTGGACAATGAGCAGTTCTTC.

This clonotype turned up a few times. The genes are TRBV27 and TRBJ1-2; tentative D call: TRBD1 (5 bases). V was shortened by 2 bases and J by 4 bases, with 8 bases between the two germline ends. The CDR3 runs to 13 residues. Germline V CDR1 and CDR2: MNHEY, SMNVEV (reference sequence). This chain's CDR3 is CASSLAGTYGYTF. CDR3 in DNA: TGTGCCAGCAGTTTAGCCGGGACCTATGGCTACACCTTC.

Comment on this clonotype: A junction boundary mismatches the germline segment, possibly from a read error. The V and J genes are TRBV6-1 and TRBJ2-7, with a tentative D call TRBD2 (5 bases). There are 14 residues in the CDR3. Germline lookup yields CDR1 MNHNS and CDR2 SASEGT. The CDR3 reads CASSQAESSYEQYF. The CDR3 coding sequence is TGTGCCAGCAGTCAAGCGGAAAGCTCCTACGAGCAGTACTTC.

This clonotype was detected ten times or more. This chain connects TRBV7-2 to TRBJ2-1; 10 nucleotides align to TRBD1. From germline, CDR1 is SGHTA and CDR2 FQGNSA. The CDR3 runs to 16 residues. V was clipped by 0 bases and J by 7 bases; unmatched bases: 6. This CDR3 reads CASSLAVGQGWNEQFF. The CDR3 DNA reads as TGTGCCAGCAGCTTAGCTGTGGGACAGGGGTGGAATGAGCAGTTCTTC.

The chain carries TRBV5-1 and TRBJ1-6; no clear D. The CDR3 has 17 residues. Germline assignment: CDR1 SGHRS and CDR2 YFSETQ. Trimming took 5 bases from V and 7 from J, leaving 22 bases between them. CDR3 nucleotides: TGCGCCAGCAGGGTGGGCGCAGGCAATAGGGAAAATTCACCCCTCCACTTT. It codes for CASRVGAGNRENSPLHF. Variable domain in full (rest from reference TRBV5-1 and TRBJ1-6): KAGVTQTPRYLIKTRGQQVTLSCSPISGHRSVSWYQQTPGQGLQFLFEYFSETQRNKGNFPGRFSGRQFSNSRSEMNVSTLELGDSALYLCASRVGAGNRENSPLHFGNGTRLTVT.

This clonotype has a count of ten or more. This chain uses TRBV18 with TRBJ2-5, with 9 bases fitting TRBD1. This CDR3 has 15 amino acids. Germline CDR1 reads KGHSH; CDR2 reads LQKENI. After removal of 5 bases from V and 3 bases from J, the junction contained 7 bases not matched to a gene. CDR3 in amino acids: CASSSPGTGKETQYF. CDR3 DNA: TGTGCCAGCTCATCTCCAGGGACAGGGAAAGAGACCCAGTACTTC.

This clonotype was found many times. The chain couples TRBV7-6 to TRBJ2-1, with 8 bases lining up with TRBD2. The V gene end was trimmed by 3 bases and the J gene end by 9 bases; junction bases not matched to a gene: 10. The CDR3 runs 15 residues. The V gene's germline CDR1 is SGHVS and CDR2 FNYEAQ. DNA for the CDR3: TGTGCCAGCAGCTTCGAGAAAGCGGGAGCGGGTGAGCAGTTCTTC. Protein sequence: CASSFEKAGAGEQFF. The entire variable domain, with the rest obtained from reference TRBV7-6 and TRBJ2-1, is as follows: GAGVSQSPRYKVTKRGQDVALRCDPISGHVSLYWYRQALGQGPEFLTYFNYEAQQDKSGLPNDRFSAERPEGSISTLTIQRTEQRDSAMYRCASSFEKAGAGEQFFGPGTRLTVL.

The genes are TRBV2 and TRBJ2-5, with TRBD1 matching 9 bases. The CDR3 sequence is 13 residues long. Germline values: CDR1 SNHLY, CDR2 FYNNEI. After removal of 6 bases from V and 4 bases from J, the junction contained 3 bases not matched to a gene. The CDR3 DNA sequence: TGTGCCAGCAGGCAGGGACAGGGAGAGACCCAGTACTTC. Its translation is CASRQGQGETQYF.

This clonotype was recorded a few times. The chain is built from TRBV5-1 and TRBJ2-1; D not resolved. This CDR3 is built from 14 residues. Germline assignment: CDR1 SGHRS and CDR2 YFSETQ. V was pared by 0 bases and J by 1 base, with 5 bases between. Written as DNA, the CDR3 is TGCGCCAGCAGCTTGGAGAGGTCCTACAATGAGCAGTTCTTC. This codes for CASSLERSYNEQFF.

There are many counts of this clonotype. The CDR3 nucleotides are TGTGCCAGCAGTGAACGGTCTTTAGGAGCTTCTGGAAACACCATATATTTT. Translating it yields CASSERSLGASGNTIYF. The gene calls are TRBV6-1 and TRBJ1-3; D ambiguous. The V end lost 2 bases, the J end lost 1 base, and 15 bases lay between the germline ends. Germline lookup yields CDR1 MNHNS and CDR2 SASEGT. The CDR3 loop spans 17 amino acids.

This clonotype appeared many times. This chain joins TRBV30 and TRBJ1-1; D unclear. V shed 5 bases and J shed 1 base, with 8 bases lying between them. Germline CDR1 reads GTSNPN; CDR2 reads SVGIG (reference sequence). This CDR3 region has 12 residues. The DNA of the CDR3 is TGTGCCTGGGCTTTGGGGAACACTGAAGCTTTCTTT. Residues: CAWALGNTEAFF.